The clone carrying this TCR beta chain came up many times. The data belong to a study of low-dose radiotherapy and immunotherapy resistance in tumors. The time point is: after trial treatment. Treatment meaning: LDRT plus nivolumab, ipilimumab, low-dose cyclophosphamide and aspirin (RACIN trial). cDNA synthesis used a TRAV/TRBV-specific primer set for both chains. Over roughly 19 PCR cycles, TCRs were amplified from a constant-region primer and V-primer adapter. In TCRdb, the reads were re-called with MiXCR into one record per CDR3 protein. The data show approximately 100,000 distinct CDR3 sequences, around 20% seen once. The source material was PBMCs, sampled after low-dose radiotherapy plus immunotherapy. This clonotype was sampled from a male donor with prostate cancer.

The CDR3, as DNA: TGTGCCAGCAGTTACTCAGGGGCCAGCGCCGGGGTAGATACGCAGTATTTT. Its translation: CASSYSGASAGVDTQYF. The chain has TRBV6-2 or TRBV6-3 and TRBJ2-3; D tentatively fits TRBD1 or TRBD2 (5 bases each). Germline V lookup: CDR1 MNHEY, CDR2 SVGEGT. V lost 0 bases to trimming and J lost 5 bases, with 18 bases between them. The CDR3 contains 17 residues.